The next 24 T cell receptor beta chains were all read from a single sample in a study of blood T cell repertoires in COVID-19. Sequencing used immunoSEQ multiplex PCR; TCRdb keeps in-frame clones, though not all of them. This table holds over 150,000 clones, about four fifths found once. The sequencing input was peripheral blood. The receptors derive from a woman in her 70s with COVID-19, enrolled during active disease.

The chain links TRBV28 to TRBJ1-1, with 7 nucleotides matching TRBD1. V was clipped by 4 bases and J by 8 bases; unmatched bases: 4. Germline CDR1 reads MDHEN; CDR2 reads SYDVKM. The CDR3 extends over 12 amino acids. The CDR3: CASSSRDSEAFF. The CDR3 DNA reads TGTGCCAGCAGTTCAAGGGACAGCGAAGCTTTCTTT.

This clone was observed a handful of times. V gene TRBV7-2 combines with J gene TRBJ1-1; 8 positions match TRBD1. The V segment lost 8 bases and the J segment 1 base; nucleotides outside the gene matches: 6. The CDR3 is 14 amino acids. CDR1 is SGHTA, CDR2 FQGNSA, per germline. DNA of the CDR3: TGTGCCAGCGCCATACAGGGGGGGAACACTGAAGCTTTCTTT. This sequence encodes CASAIQGGNTEAFF. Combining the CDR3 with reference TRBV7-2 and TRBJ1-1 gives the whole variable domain GAGVSQSPSNKVTEKGKDVELRCDPISGHTALYWYRQSLGQGLEFLIYFQGNSAPDKSGLPSDRFSAERTGGSVSTLTIQRTQQEDSAVYLCASAIQGGNTEAFFGQGTRLTVV.

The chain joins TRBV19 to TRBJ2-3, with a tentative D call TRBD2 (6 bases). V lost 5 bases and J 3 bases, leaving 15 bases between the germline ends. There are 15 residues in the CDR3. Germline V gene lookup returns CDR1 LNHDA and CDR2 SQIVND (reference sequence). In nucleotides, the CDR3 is TGTGCCAGTAGTCTGGGGGGAGCCCGGACAGATACGCAGTATTTT. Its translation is CASSLGGARTDTQYF.

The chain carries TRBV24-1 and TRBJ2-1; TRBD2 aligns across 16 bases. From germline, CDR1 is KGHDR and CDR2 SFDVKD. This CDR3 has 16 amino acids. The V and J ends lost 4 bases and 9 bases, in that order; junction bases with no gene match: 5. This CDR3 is CATSDPGLAGGGEQFF. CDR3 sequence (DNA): TGTGCCACCAGTGACCCGGGACTAGCGGGAGGGGGTGAGCAGTTCTTC.

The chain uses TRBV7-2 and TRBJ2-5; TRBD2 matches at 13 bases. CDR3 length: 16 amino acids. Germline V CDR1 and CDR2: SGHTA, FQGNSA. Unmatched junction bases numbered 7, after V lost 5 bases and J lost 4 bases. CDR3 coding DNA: TGTGCCAGCAGCCCCGGACTAGCGGGAGAGGGAGAGACCCAGTACTTC. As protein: CASSPGLAGEGETQYF.

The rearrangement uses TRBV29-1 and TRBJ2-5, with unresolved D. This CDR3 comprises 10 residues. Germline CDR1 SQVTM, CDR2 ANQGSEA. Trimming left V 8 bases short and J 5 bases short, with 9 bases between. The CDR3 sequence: CSTGRETQYF. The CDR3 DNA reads TGCAGCACGGGTCGGGAGACCCAGTACTTC.

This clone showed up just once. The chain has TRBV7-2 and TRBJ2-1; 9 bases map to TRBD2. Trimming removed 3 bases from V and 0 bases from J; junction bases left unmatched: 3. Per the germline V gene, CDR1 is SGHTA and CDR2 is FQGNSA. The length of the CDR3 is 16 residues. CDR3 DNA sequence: TGTGCCAGCAGCTTCGCGGGGGGGAGCTCCTACAATGAGCAGTTCTTC. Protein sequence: CASSFAGGSSYNEQFF.

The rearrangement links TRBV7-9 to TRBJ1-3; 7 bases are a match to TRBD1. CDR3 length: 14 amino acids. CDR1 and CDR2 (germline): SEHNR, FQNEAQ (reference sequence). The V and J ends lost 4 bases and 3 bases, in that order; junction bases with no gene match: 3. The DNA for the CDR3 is TGTGCCAGCAGCTCAGACAGGGATGGAAACACCATATATTTT. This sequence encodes CASSSDRDGNTIYF.

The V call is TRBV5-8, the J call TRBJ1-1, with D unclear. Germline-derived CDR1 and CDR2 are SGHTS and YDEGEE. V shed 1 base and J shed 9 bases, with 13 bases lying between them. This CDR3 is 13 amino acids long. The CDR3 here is CASSLTSRRKAFF. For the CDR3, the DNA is TGTGCCAGCAGCTTGACAAGTAGGAGAAAAGCTTTCTTT. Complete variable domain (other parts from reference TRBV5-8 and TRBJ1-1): EAGVTQSPTHLIKTRGQQATLRCSPISGHTSVYWYQQALGLGLQFLLWYDEGEERNRGNFPPRFSGRQFPNYSSELNVNALELEDSALYLCASSLTSRRKAFFGQGTRLTVV.

The DNA of the CDR3 is TGTGCCTGTCAAGACAGGTCTAACTATGGCTACACCTTC. Its protein product is CACQDRSNYGYTF. The chain employs TRBV30 and TRBJ1-2; possible D gene TRBD1, 6 bases. This CDR3 region has 13 residues. The V end lost 6 bases, the J end lost 0 bases, and 11 bases lay between the germline ends. Germline-derived CDR1 and CDR2 are GTSNPN and SVGIG (reference sequence).

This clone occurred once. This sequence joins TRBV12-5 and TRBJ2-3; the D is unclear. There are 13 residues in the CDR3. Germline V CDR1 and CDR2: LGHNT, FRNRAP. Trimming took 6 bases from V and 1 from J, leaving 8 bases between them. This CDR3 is CASGVSGTDTQYF. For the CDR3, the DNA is TGTGCTAGTGGAGTTTCGGGCACAGATACGCAGTATTTT.

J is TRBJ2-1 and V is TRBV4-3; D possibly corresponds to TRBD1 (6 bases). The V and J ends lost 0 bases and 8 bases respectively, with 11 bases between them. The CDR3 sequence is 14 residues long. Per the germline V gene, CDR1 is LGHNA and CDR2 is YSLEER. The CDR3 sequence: CASSQETGTHEQFF. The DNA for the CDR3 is TGCGCCAGCAGCCAAGAGACAGGAACCCATGAGCAGTTCTTC.

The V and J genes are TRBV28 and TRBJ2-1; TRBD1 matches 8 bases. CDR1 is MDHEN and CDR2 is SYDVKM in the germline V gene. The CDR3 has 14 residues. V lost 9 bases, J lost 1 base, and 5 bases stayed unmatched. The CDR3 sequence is CASRGTGSYNEQFF. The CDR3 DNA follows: TGTGCCAGTCGGGGGACAGGTTCCTACAATGAGCAGTTCTTC. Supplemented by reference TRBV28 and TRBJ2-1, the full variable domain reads DVKVTQSSRYLVKRTGEKVFLECVQDMDHENMFWYRQDPGLGLRLIYFSYDVKMKEKGDIPEGYSVSREKKERFSLILESASTNQTSMYLCASRGTGSYNEQFFGPGTRLTVL.

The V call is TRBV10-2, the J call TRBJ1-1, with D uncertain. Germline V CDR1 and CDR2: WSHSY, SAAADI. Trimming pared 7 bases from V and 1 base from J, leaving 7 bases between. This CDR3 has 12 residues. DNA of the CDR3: TGCGCCAGCACGGCAGGGAACACTGAAGCTTTCTTT. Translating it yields CASTAGNTEAFF.

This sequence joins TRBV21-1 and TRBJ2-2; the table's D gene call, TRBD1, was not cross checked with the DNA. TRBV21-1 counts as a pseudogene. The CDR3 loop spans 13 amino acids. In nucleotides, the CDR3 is TGTGCCAGCACCACACAGGGATCCGGGGAGCTGTTTTTT. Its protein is CASTTQGSGELFF.

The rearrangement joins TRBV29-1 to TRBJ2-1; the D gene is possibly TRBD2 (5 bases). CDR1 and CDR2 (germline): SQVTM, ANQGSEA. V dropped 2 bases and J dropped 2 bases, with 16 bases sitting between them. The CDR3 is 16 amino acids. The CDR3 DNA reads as TGCAGCGTTGAATTTCTCAAGAGCGGAGCCTACAATGAGCAGTTCTTC. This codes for CSVEFLKSGAYNEQFF.

CDR3 residues: CASSIGQRDSQETQYF. CDR3 bases: TGTGCCAGTAGTATAGGACAGCGGGACTCACAAGAGACCCAGTACTTC. J is TRBJ2-5 and V is TRBV19, with 7 bases that match TRBD2. The germline V gene encodes CDR1 LNHDA and CDR2 SQIVND (reference sequence). The J segment lost 2 bases and the V segment lost 1 base, leaving 7 bases of the junction unmatched. The CDR3 sequence is 16 residues long.

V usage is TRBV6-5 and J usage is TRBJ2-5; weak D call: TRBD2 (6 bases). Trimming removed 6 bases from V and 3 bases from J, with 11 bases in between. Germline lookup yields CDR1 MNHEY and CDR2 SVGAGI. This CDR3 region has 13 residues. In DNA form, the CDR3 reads TGTGCCAGCAGCGGGGGACTGAAAGAGACCCAGTACTTC. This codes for CASSGGLKETQYF.

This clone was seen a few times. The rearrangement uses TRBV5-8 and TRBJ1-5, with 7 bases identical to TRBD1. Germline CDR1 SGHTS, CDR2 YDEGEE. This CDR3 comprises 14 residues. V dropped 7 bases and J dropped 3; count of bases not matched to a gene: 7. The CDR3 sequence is CASAWGQHNQPQHF. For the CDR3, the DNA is TGTGCCAGCGCCTGGGGACAGCACAATCAGCCCCAGCATTTT.

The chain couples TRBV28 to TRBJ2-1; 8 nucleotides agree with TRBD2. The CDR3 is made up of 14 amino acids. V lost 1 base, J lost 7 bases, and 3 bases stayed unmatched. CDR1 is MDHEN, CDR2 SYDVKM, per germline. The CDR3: CASSLYGRENEQFF. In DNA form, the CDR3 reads TGTGCCAGCAGTTTATACGGGAGGGAAAATGAGCAGTTCTTC.

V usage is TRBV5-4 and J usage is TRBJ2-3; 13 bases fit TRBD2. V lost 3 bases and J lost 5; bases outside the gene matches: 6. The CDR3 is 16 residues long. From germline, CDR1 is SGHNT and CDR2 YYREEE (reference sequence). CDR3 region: CASSSGRTSGRDTQYF. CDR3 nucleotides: TGTGCCAGCAGCTCAGGTCGGACTAGCGGGAGAGATACGCAGTATTTT.

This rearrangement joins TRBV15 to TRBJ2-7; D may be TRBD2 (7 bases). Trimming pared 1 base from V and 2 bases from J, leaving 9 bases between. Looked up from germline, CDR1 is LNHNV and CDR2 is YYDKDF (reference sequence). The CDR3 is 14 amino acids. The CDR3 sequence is CATSRAGGAYEQYF. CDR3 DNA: TGTGCCACCAGCAGAGCGGGGGGCGCCTACGAGCAGTACTTC. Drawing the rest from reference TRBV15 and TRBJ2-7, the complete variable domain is DAMVIQNPRYQVTQFGKPVTLSCSQTLNHNVMYWYQQKSSQAPKLLFHYYDKDFNNEADTPDNFQSRRPNTSFCFLDIRSPGLGDTAMYLCATSRAGGAYEQYFGPGTRLTVT.

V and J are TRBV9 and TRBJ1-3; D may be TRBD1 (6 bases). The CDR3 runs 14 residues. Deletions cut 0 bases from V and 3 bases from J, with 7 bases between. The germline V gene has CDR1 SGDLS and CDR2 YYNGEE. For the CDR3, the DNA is TGTGCCAGCAGCGTAGCAGGGGATGGAAACACCATATATTTT. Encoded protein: CASSVAGDGNTIYF.

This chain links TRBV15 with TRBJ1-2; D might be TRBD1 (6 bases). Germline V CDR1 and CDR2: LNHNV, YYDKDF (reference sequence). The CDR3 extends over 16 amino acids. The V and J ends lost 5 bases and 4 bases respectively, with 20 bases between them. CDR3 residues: CATSERRGALSYGYTF. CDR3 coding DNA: TGTGCCACCAGCGAGAGGCGGGGGGCGCTTAGCTATGGCTACACCTTC.